This T cell receptor (beta chain) derives from a study of blood T cells in healthy people across ages. This CDR3 is built from 15 residues. Germline lookup yields CDR1 SGHTA and CDR2 FQGNSA. Trimming pared 1 base from V and 2 bases from J, leaving 8 bases between. This clonotype was recorded once. Primers used in a second PCR of roughly 6 to 12 cycles were a sample-barcoded 5' primer and a J-beta primer mix. TCRdb recomputed calls from the 5' RACE reads with MiXCR, one row per CDR3 protein. This table has 850,000 to 1,000,000 distinct CDR3 sequences, roughly half appearing once. Sequenced: blood. The rearrangement uses TRBV7-2 and TRBJ2-2, with D uncertain. The receptor was isolated from a woman aged 60 to 75 in good health. The CDR3 DNA reads TGTGCCAGCAGCTTAGGTCCCCCAAACACCGGGGAGCTGTTTTTT. Translation gives CASSLGPPNTGELFF.